A selection of T cell receptor beta chains follows, all from one sample in a study of blood T cell repertoires in COVID-19. The method was immunoSEQ multiplex PCR; TCRdb's version includes in-frame clones alone and lacks a portion of them. Among about 220,000 clones, about four fifths were seen once, and the ten largest hold about 3.9%. Sequenced input: peripheral blood. All receptors derive from a woman older than 75 with acute or convalescent COVID-19. Both conserved end residues are part of each CDR3.

J: TRBJ2-3; V: TRBV30; CDR3: CAWSQLAGVDTQYF
J: TRBJ1-2; V: TRBV29-1; CDR3: CSVENPGQGNYGYTF
J: TRBJ1-5; V: TRBV2; CDR3: CASSVNRGGDQPQHF
J: TRBJ1-3; V: TRBV6-5; CDR3: CASSPDVGAGNTIYF
J: TRBJ2-7; V: TRBV27; CDR3: CASSPGQGYSSSYEQYF
J: TRBJ1-2; V: TRBV12-3/TRBV12-4; CDR3: CASSPDSYGYTF
J: TRBJ2-1; V: TRBV7-3; CDR3: CASSEGLAGGHEKQFF
J: TRBJ2-2; V: TRBV9; CDR3: CASSVGGSGELFF
J: TRBJ2-5; V: TRBV9; CDR3: CASSSGTGKNQETQYF
J: TRBJ1-3; V: TRBV7-9; CDR3: CGAHSGNTIYF
J: TRBJ1-1; V: TRBV3-1/TRBV3-2; CDR3: CASSHRRGGWTEAFF
J: TRBJ1-1; V: TRBV7-8; CDR3: CASSPGGRNTEAFF
J: TRBJ1-2; V: TRBV4-2; CDR3: CASSQEDRGLNGYTF
J: TRBJ1-5; V: TRBV28; CDR3: CASSLSGYSNQPQHF
J: TRBJ2-2; V: TRBV7-2; CDR3: CASSFSTSVYTGELFF
J: TRBJ2-5; V: TRBV4-2; CDR3: CASSQGTSGQETQYF
J: TRBJ1-5; V: TRBV2; CDR3: CASSEGTPNQPQHF
J: TRBJ1-2; V: TRBV7-9; CDR3: CASSLPPREDGYTF
J: TRBJ2-3; V: TRBV18; CDR3: CASSRRMTGDTQYF
J: TRBJ1-2; V: TRBV4-2; CDR3: CASSLATGGLIGYTF
J: TRBJ2-5; V: TRBV19; CDR3: CASSPLAGGRLRPQETQYF
J: TRBJ1-2; V: TRBV27; CDR3: CASSQQGNYGYTF
J: TRBJ1-1; V: TRBV4-1; CDR3: CASSQDPGDRNTEAFF
J: TRBJ1-5; V: TRBV2; CDR3: CASSEAGGNQPQHF
J: TRBJ2-6; V: TRBV7-6; CDR3: CASSSRISGANVLTF
J: TRBJ1-5; V: TRBV28; CDR3: CASSPQLGNQPQHF
J: TRBJ2-5; V: TRBV6-5; CDR3: CASRGDRGTETQYF
J: TRBJ2-2; V: TRBV25-1; CDR3: CASSDSRGYTGGLFF
J: TRBJ2-1; V: TRBV3-1/TRBV3-2; CDR3: CASSLLGQGVYNEQFF
J: TRBJ2-7; V: TRBV4-3; CDR3: CASSQVASGSYEQYF
J: TRBJ1-4; V: TRBV7-9; CDR3: CASSVTGDNEKLFF
J: TRBJ2-3; V: TRBV7-9; CDR3: CASRRTDTDTQYF
J: TRBJ1-6; V: TRBV14; CDR3: CASTEGGGRNSPLHF
J: TRBJ1-3; V: TRBV6-5; CDR3: CASSYTQGISGNTIYF
J: TRBJ2-5; V: TRBV2; CDR3: CASRSYQETQYF
J: TRBJ2-7; V: TRBV10-3; CDR3: CAIGQGLSREQYF
J: TRBJ1-1; V: TRBV6-5; CDR3: CASSSYRVSAEAFF
J: TRBJ1-1; V: TRBV6-2/TRBV6-3; CDR3: CASSATLNTEAFF
J: TRBJ1-1; V: TRBV7-2; CDR3: CASPTEAFF
J: TRBJ1-5; V: TRBV30; CDR3: CAWSGQSNQPQHF
J: TRBJ1-3; V: TRBV18; CDR3: CASSPRDSGNTIYF
J: TRBJ1-1; V: TRBV30; CDR3: CAYETGGGGTEAFF
J: TRBJ1-1; V: TRBV5-6; CDR3: CASSLEVGSRGTEAFF
J: TRBJ2-2; V: TRBV2; CDR3: CASRPTTTGELFF
J: TRBJ1-1; V: TRBV6-5; CDR3: CASRQTGGKNTEAFF
J: TRBJ1-2; V: TRBV9; CDR3: CASSVGLGYTF
J: TRBJ1-4; V: TRBV19; CDR3: CASSFGTGFEKLFF
J: TRBJ1-5; V: TRBV9; CDR3: CASSATGGGNQPQHF
J: TRBJ1-2; V: TRBV7-2; CDR3: CASSQNNYGYTF